The clone carrying this T cell receptor beta chain was counted a few times. This entry is derived from a study of T-cell reconstitution after alpha-beta-depleted transplantation in children. The germline V gene encodes CDR1 MNHEY and CDR2 SMNVEV (reference sequence). Trimming cost V 8 bases and J 3 bases, with 17 bases left between them. There are 15 residues in the CDR3. Unique molecular identifiers were used in preparing the TCRbeta library. MiXCR was run by TCRdb on the PCR reads, yielding one entry per CDR3 protein. Among fewer than 750,000 distinct CDR3 sequences listed, 25% to 30% were seen once.

This sample comprised PBMCs, obtained before TCRalphabeta/CD19-depleted stem cell transplant. This chain connects TRBV27 to TRBJ2-1; D is possibly TRBD1 (6 bases). The TCR sequence derives from a boy under three years old with Wiskott-Aldrich syndrome, due to receive a stem cell transplant. The CDR3 DNA reads TGTGCCAGCGGGGCTGGTGACAGGATCTACAATGAGCAGTTCTTC. Amino acids: CASGAGDRIYNEQFF.